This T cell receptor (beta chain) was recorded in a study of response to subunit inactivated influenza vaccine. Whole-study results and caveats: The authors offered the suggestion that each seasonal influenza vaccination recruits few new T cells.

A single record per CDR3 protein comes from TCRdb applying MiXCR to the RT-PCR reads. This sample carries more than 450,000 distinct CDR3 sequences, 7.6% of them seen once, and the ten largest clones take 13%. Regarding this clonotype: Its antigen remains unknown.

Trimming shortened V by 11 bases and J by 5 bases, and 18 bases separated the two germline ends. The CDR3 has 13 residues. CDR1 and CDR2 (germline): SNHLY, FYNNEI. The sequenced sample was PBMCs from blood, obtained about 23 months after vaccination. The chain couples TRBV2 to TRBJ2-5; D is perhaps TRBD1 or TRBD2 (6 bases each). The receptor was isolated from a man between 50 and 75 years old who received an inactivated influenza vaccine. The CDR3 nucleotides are TGTGCCTCCCACAGGGAGGTGGGGGAGACCCAGTACTTC. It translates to CASHREVGETQYF.